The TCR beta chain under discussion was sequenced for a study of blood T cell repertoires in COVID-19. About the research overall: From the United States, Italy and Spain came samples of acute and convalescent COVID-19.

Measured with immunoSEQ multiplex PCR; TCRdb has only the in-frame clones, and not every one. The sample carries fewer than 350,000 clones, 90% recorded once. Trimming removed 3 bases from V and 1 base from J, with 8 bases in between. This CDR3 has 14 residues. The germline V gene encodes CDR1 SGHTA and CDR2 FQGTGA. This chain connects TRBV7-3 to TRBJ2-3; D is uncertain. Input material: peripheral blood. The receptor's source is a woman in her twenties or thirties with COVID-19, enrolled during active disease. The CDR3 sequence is CASSFAAGTDTQYF. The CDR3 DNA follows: TGTGCCAGCAGCTTTGCGGCTGGCACAGATACGCAGTATTTT.